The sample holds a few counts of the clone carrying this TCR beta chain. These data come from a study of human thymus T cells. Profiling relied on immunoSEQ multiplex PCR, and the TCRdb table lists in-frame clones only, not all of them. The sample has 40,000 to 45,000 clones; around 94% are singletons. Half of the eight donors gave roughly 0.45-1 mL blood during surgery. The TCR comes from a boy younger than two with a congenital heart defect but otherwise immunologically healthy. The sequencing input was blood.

CDR3: CASSLPGTANYGYTF. As DNA, the CDR3 is TGCGCCAGCAGCTTACCCGGGACAGCTAACTATGGCTACACCTTC. The chain employs TRBV5-1 and TRBJ1-2; 7 bases agree with TRBD1. The germline CDR1 and CDR2 sequences are SGHRS and YFSETQ. The CDR3 extends over 15 amino acids. V was clipped by 2 bases and J by 0 bases; unmatched bases: 4.